Each of the 10 T cell receptor beta chains below was sequenced from the same sample in a study of blood T cells in healthy people across ages. It was with a sample-barcoded 5' primer and a J-beta primer mix that a second PCR of about 6 to 12 cycles was run. MiXCR was run by TCRdb on the 5' RACE reads, yielding one entry per CDR3 protein. The data contain 550,000 to 750,000 distinct CDR3 sequences, more than 20% of them singletons. The sequenced material came from blood. These TCRs come from a man aged 70 or older in good health.

This rearrangement joins TRBV5-1 to TRBJ2-5; 12 bases match TRBD1. This CDR3 is 16 amino acids long. CDR1 SGHRS and CDR2 YFSETQ come from the germline V gene. Trimming cost V 2 bases and J 2 bases; bases outside gene matches: 4. CDR3 DNA sequence: TGCGCCAGCAGCTTCCGGGACAGGGGGCGGCAAGAGACCCAGTACTTC. Its translation is CASSFRDRGRQETQYF. The variable domain in full, completed from reference TRBV5-1 and TRBJ2-5, reads KAGVTQTPRYLIKTRGQQVTLSCSPISGHRSVSWYQQTPGQGLQFLFEYFSETQRNKGNFPGRFSGRQFSNSRSEMNVSTLELGDSALYLCASSFRDRGRQETQYFGPGTRLLVL.

In its sample, this clonotype was seen a few times. The rearrangement joins TRBV18 to TRBJ2-1; 9 bases line up with TRBD1. CDR1 and CDR2 (germline): KGHSH, LQKENI. The CDR3 spans 17 residues. V shed 4 bases, J shed 3 bases, and the junction held 10 bases outside the gene matches. This CDR3 reads CASSHFGSGQGYNEQFF. CDR3 DNA sequence: TGTGCCAGCTCACACTTTGGGTCGGGACAGGGCTACAATGAGCAGTTCTTC.

This clonotype turned up a few times. The chain joins TRBV4-3 to TRBJ2-4; TRBD1 matches 7 bases. Germline V gene lookup returns CDR1 LGHNA and CDR2 YSLEER. This CDR3 has 14 amino acids. V trimming: 5 bases; J trimming: 9 bases; junction bases outside the gene matches: 10. CDR3 sequence: CASSTRTGGPIQYF. The CDR3 nucleotides are TGCGCCAGCAGCACCCGGACAGGAGGTCCCATTCAGTACTTC.

This clonotype was counted only a few times. The rearrangement joins TRBV20-1 to TRBJ2-7; 9 nucleotides match TRBD2. Germline V lookup: CDR1 DFQATT, CDR2 SNEGSKA (reference sequence). V was pared by 2 bases and J by 6 bases, with 5 bases of the junction left unmatched. The CDR3 runs to 13 residues. CDR3 sequence: CSARQGLASEQYF. Written as DNA, the CDR3 is TGCAGTGCTAGACAGGGACTAGCTTCCGAGCAGTACTTC.

This clonotype has more than one count but fewer than ten. The gene calls are TRBV7-2 and TRBJ2-5; D is unresolved. With 2 bases removed from V and 1 base from J, the gap between germline ends came to 11 bases. The CDR3 length is 15 residues. Germline CDR1 reads SGHTA; CDR2 reads FQGNSA. CDR3: CASSLNFGGQETQYF. In DNA form, the CDR3 reads TGTGCCAGCAGCTTAAACTTCGGCGGCCAAGAGACCCAGTACTTC.

The chain employs TRBV3-1 and TRBJ2-5; 8 bases are a match to TRBD2. The J call may be faulty, since TRBJ2-7 better matches the DNA end. The CDR3 is made up of 16 amino acids. Germline loops: CDR1 LGHDT, CDR2 YNNKEL (reference sequence). CDR3: CASSSTSGGLSYEQYF. The CDR3, as DNA: TGTGCCAGCAGTTCTACAAGCGGGGGCCTCTCCTACGAGCAGTACTTC.

This chain joins TRBV18 and TRBJ2-5, with D tentatively TRBD1 (6 bases). The J call may be in error: the DNA end matches TRBJ2-7 better. Per the germline V gene, CDR1 is KGHSH and CDR2 is LQKENI. This CDR3 is built from 14 residues. DNA of the CDR3: TGTGCCAGCTCACCACAAACAGGGAAGGACGAGCAGTACTTC. Its translation: CASSPQTGKDEQYF.

This clonotype has only one observation. CDR3 loop: CSASKGTVHNEQFF. The CDR3 DNA follows: TGCAGTGCTAGCAAAGGGACAGTACACAATGAGCAGTTCTTC. The chain employs TRBV20-1 and TRBJ2-1; 7 positions match TRBD1. Germline V gives CDR1 DFQATT, CDR2 SNEGSKA (reference sequence). The J segment lost 5 bases and the V segment lost 3 bases, leaving 7 bases of the junction unmatched. This CDR3 has 14 amino acids.

The CDR3: CSPGTSRNEQFF. The CDR3 nucleotides are TGCAGCCCAGGGACCTCCCGGAATGAGCAGTTCTTC. V gene TRBV29-1 combines with J gene TRBJ2-5; perhaps D is TRBD1 or TRBD2 (5 bases each). The assigned J gene may be wrong: the sequence end matches TRBJ2-1 better. CDR3 length: 12 residues. Looked up from germline, CDR1 is SQVTM and CDR2 is ANQGSEA.

The rearrangement links TRBV20-1 to TRBJ2-1; D is uncertain. Trimming stripped 7 bases from V and 8 bases from J, with 12 bases between. This CDR3 region has 11 residues. CDR1 is DFQATT, CDR2 SNEGSKA, per germline (reference sequence). The CDR3 spells CSGSALDEQFF. CDR3 DNA: TGCAGTGGTTCTGCGCTAGATGAGCAGTTCTTC.